The present T cell receptor (beta chain) was sequenced within a study of blood T cell repertoires in COVID-19. In the study overall: Donors in the United States, Italy and Spain gave samples during acute or convalescent COVID-19. Nucleic acid was either cDNA or gDNA, and it came from T cells, B-cell-depleted T cells, or PBMCs.

The CDR3 has 16 residues. Germline CDR1 and CDR2: SGHVS and FNYEAQ. The V gene end was trimmed by 2 bases and the J gene end by 6 bases; junction bases not matched to a gene: 9. Original methodology: The authors estimated nucleated cell counts from reference gene primer amplification. Some clones are missing from TCRdb's copy, which holds only in-frame ones; the method was immunoSEQ multiplex PCR. For V, J and clone size, that table is used; D and trimming come from the DNA. The repertoire includes approximately 51,000 clones, 86% of them detected once, and 5% to 6% sits in the top ten. This sequence was found in a man aged 40-55 years with active COVID-19. The rearrangement uses TRBV7-6 and TRBJ2-3, with 9 bases lining up with TRBD2. Sequencing was done on a sample of peripheral blood. The CDR3 DNA follows: TGTGCCAGCAGCTTAATTCCAGCGGGAGGAGGGGATACGCAGTATTTT. This translates into CASSLIPAGGGDTQYF.